This T cell receptor beta chain was documented in a study of early T cells in non-severe SARS-CoV-2 infection. Overall study context: From unsorted whole blood, bulk RNA was sequenced, and the chains remained unpaired.

Unique molecular identifiers were affixed to single, distinct cDNA molecules. Using its own MiXCR run on the 5' RACE reads, TCRdb lists one record per CDR3 protein. The profile shows tens of thousands of distinct CDR3 sequences, roughly 6% of them singletons. At least ten counts were recorded for this clonotype. Its cognate antigen is unknown. Points from the study as a whole: Matching with VDJdb favored anti-spike CD8 responses (missing private and CD4 specificities).

CDR1 is SQVTM and CDR2 is ANQGSEA in the germline V gene. The CDR3 is 13 residues long. V lost 8 bases to trimming and J lost 2 bases; unmatched junction nucleotides: 4. The rearrangement joins TRBV29-1 to TRBJ2-3, with 10 bases identical to TRBD1. This clonotype was obtained from an adult who was a healthcare worker with PCR-confirmed SARS-CoV-2 infection or an uninfected control (not recorded which). Input material: whole blood. The CDR3 DNA reads as TGCAGCACCCGACAGGGGGCCACAGATACGCAGTATTTT. Protein product: CSTRQGATDTQYF.